This T cell receptor beta chain was retrieved from a study of cytomegalovirus exposure and HLA in healthy donors. Whole-study context: Of about 390 genotyped donors, roughly 81% grouped in the Caucasian-associated ancestry cluster. General study points: For TCR beta chains, V- and J-gene trimming was later linked to a missense DCLRE1C variant.

As for this clone: The antigen remains unidentified.

The PCR contained 60 Vbeta and 13 Jbeta primers. Data came from immunoSEQ multiplex PCR; TCRdb stores just in-frame clones and leaves some out. The sample includes 110,000 to 150,000 clones, approximately 9% seen only once; the top ten take 1.5% to 2%. Germline values: CDR1 SGDLS, CDR2 YYNGEE. This CDR3 has 14 residues. V was trimmed by 0 bases and J by 7 bases, leaving 14 bases between them. It was healthy bone marrow donors who served as donors. This chain connects TRBV9 to TRBJ2-7; the D gene is possibly TRBD1 (6 bases). Sequencing was done on a sample of PBMCs. This clonotype was obtained from a male donor in good health and CMV-seronegative. CDR3 amino acids: CASSVGDMVGEQYF. In DNA, the CDR3 is TGTGCCAGCAGCGTAGGGGACATGGTAGGGGAGCAGTACTTC.